This T cell receptor beta chain was recovered during a study of shared clonotypes between healthy human individuals. In the original processing: Because ImmunoSEQ provided only junction sequences with no quality scores, the filtering differed. Assay used: immunoSEQ multiplex PCR; TCRdb lists only in-frame clones, some missing. The V and J calls and clone size are taken from that table; D and trimming were inferred from the DNA. In the table there are 800,000 to 950,000 clones, about 96% of which are singletons. The naive CD8 subset, CD45RO-negative cells positively selected for CCR7, excluded terminally differentiated effector memory CD45RA+ cells. Germline V CDR1 and CDR2: MGHRA, YSYEKL. J was trimmed by 6 bases and V by 2 bases; bases with no gene match: 9. The CDR3 is 15 residues long.

The chain is built from TRBV4-1 and TRBJ2-7; 8 nucleotides align to TRBD2. The sample comprised naive CD8+ T cells sorted from blood. This receptor was obtained from a man aged 25 to 40 in good health. This CDR3 reads CASSQRTGLVGEQYF. The CDR3 DNA reads as TGCGCCAGCAGCCAACGGACGGGACTAGTCGGCGAGCAGTACTTC.